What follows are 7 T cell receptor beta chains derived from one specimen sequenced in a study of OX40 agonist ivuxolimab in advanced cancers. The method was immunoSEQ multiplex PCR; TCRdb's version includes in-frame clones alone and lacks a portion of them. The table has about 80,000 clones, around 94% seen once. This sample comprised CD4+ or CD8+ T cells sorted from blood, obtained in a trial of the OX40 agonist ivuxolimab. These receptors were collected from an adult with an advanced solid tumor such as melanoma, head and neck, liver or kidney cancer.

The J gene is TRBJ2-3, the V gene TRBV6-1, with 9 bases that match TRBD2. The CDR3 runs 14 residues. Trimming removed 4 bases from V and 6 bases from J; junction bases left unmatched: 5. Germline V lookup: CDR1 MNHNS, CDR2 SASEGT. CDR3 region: CASSVRSGRDTQYF. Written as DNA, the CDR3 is TGTGCCAGCAGTGTTCGAAGCGGGAGGGATACGCAGTATTTT.

The CDR3 DNA reads as TGTGCCAGCAGTGAAGAAACTCTTCGTGGGGCCAACGTCCTGACTTTC. As protein: CASSEETLRGANVLTF. V gene TRBV2 combines with J gene TRBJ2-6; no definite D call. The CDR3 is 16 amino acids. Germline V gene lookup returns CDR1 SNHLY and CDR2 FYNNEI. Trimming removed 1 base at V and 3 bases at J, with 10 bases between.

This chain's CDR3 is CASGRQTSTDTQYF. CDR3 bases: TGTGCCAGCGGTAGACAAACTAGCACAGATACGCAGTATTTT. J is TRBJ2-3 and V is TRBV11-3; D is ambiguous. Germline CDR1 reads SGHNT; CDR2 reads YENEEA. V lost 8 bases, J lost 0 bases, and 12 bases lay in between. CDR3 length equals 14 residues.

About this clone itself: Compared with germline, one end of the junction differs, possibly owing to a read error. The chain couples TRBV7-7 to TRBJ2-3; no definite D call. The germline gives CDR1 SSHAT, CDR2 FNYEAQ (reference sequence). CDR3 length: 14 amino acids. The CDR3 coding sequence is TGTGCTAGCAGCTTAGCAGGCCGTACAGATACGCAGTATTTT. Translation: CASSLAGRTDTQYF.

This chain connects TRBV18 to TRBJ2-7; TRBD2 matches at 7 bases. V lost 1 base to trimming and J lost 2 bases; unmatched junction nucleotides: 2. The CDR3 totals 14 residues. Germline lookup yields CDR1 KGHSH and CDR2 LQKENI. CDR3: CASSPLAGTYEQYF. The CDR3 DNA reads TGTGCCAGCTCACCACTAGCGGGTACCTACGAGCAGTACTTC.

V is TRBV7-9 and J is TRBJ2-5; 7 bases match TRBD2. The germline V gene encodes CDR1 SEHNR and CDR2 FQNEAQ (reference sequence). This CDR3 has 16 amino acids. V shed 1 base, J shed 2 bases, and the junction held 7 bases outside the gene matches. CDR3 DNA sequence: TGTGCCAGCAGCTTAGGCGGGAGCGGGAAGCAAGAGACCCAGTACTTC. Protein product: CASSLGGSGKQETQYF.

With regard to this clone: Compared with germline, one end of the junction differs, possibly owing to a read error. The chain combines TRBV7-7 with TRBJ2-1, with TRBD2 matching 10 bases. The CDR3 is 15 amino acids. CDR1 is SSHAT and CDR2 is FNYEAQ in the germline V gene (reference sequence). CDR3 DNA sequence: TGTGCTAGCAGCAGATTAGCGGGAGGACACAATGAGCAGTTCTTC. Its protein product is CASSRLAGGHNEQFF.